This T cell receptor beta chain was profiled in a study of T cells in Graves' hyperthyroidism and ophthalmopathy. It was RNA transcripts that yielded the amplified TCR beta CDR3 regions. The TCR CDR3 first-round RT-PCR relied on the HTBI primer set. TCRdb ran MiXCR on the multiplex PCR reads and lists one entry per CDR3 protein. Of hundreds of thousands of distinct CDR3 sequences in the sample, around 15% are singletons; the top ten hold 10%. V lost 5 bases to trimming and J lost 0 bases; unmatched junction nucleotides: 8. Per the germline V gene, CDR1 is SEHNR and CDR2 is FQNEAQ (reference sequence). This CDR3 comprises 16 residues. The diagnoses drew upon clinical symptoms, serum thyroxine and TRAb, thyroid ultrasound and orbital computed tomography.

The source material was blood. This TCR was recovered from a woman between 18 and 29 years old with Graves' hyperthyroidism. This sequence joins TRBV7-9 and TRBJ1-1; TRBD1 matches 8 bases. This chain's CDR3 is CASSPRQGRLNTEAFF. CDR3 nucleotide sequence: TGTGCCAGCAGCCCGAGACAGGGGCGGTTGAACACTGAAGCTTTCTTT.